These 19 T cell receptor beta chains were sequenced from one sample in a study of blood T cell repertoires in COVID-19. Clones were sequenced by immunoSEQ multiplex PCR, and TCRdb holds only the in-frame ones, with some missing. The table records 270,000 or so clones, around 89% of them present only once. Material: peripheral blood. The receptors here all came from a man in his forties or fifties with acute or convalescent COVID-19.

The J gene is TRBJ2-1, the V gene TRBV5-4; D unclear. Germline values: CDR1 SGHNT, CDR2 YYREEE (reference sequence). This CDR3 is 15 amino acids long. The ends were cut back, 1 base at V and 2 bases at J, with 10 bases in the middle. DNA of the CDR3: TGTGCCAGCAGCTTGCGGCTAACAGCCTACAATGAGCAGTTCTTC. Translation gives CASSLRLTAYNEQFF. The variable domain in full, with the rest retrieved from reference TRBV5-4 and TRBJ2-1, is ETGVTQSPTHLIKTRGQQVTLRCSSQSGHNTVSWYQQALGQGPQFIFQYYREEENGRGNFPPRFSGLQFPNYSSELNVNALELDDSALYLCASSLRLTAYNEQFFGPGTRLTVL.

The rearrangement links TRBV12-5 to TRBJ1-5, with TRBD1 identical over 9 bases. J was trimmed by 4 bases and V by 6 bases; bases with no gene match: 7. CDR3 length: 15 residues. Per germline, CDR1 LGHNT and CDR2 FRNRAP. The CDR3 sequence is CASGGAGTGNQPQHF. The CDR3 DNA follows: TGTGCTAGTGGGGGGGCCGGGACAGGGAATCAGCCCCAGCATTTT.

This clone came up once. V usage is TRBV24-1 and J usage is TRBJ2-1, with 9 nucleotides matching TRBD1. The ends lost 5 bases at V and 6 bases at J; junction bases unmatched: 7. CDR1 is KGHDR, CDR2 SFDVKD, per germline. This CDR3 is built from 15 residues. CDR3 coding DNA: TGTGCCACCAGTGTCCCCGGGGACAGGGTCAATGAGCAGTTCTTC. This encodes CATSVPGDRVNEQFF.

This clone appeared once. V gene TRBV30 combines with J gene TRBJ2-4; possibly TRBD2 for D (7 bases). The V end lost 2 bases, the J end lost 7 bases, and 15 bases lay between the germline ends. The germline V gene encodes CDR1 GTSNPN and CDR2 SVGIG (reference sequence). The CDR3 length is 14 residues. Here the CDR3 DNA reads TGTGCCTGGAGTTCCACAGGGAGGGCGAACATTCAGTACTTC. It translates to CAWSSTGRANIQYF.

CDR3 in DNA: TGTGCCACCAGCAGAGTATACAGCCTCCTGGCTTTCTTT. This translates into CATSRVYSLLAFF. The chain has TRBV15 and TRBJ1-1; no clear D gene. This CDR3 contains 13 residues. With 1 base removed from V and 11 bases from J, the gap between germline ends came to 14 bases. Germline V gives CDR1 LNHNV, CDR2 YYDKDF (reference sequence).

This chain uses TRBV4-2 with TRBJ1-2; D gene uncertain. The CDR3 runs 15 residues. CDR1 and CDR2 from the germline V gene are LGHNA and YNFKEQ. With 4 bases removed from V and 3 bases from J, the gap between germline ends came to 15 bases. The CDR3 DNA reads TGTGCCAGCAGCCCACTCAGCGGCAGCTACTATGGCTACACCTTC. Its protein is CASSPLSGSYYGYTF.

The V gene is TRBV7-8, the J gene TRBJ1-4, with a weak D call TRBD1 (6 bases). The V gene's germline CDR1 is SGHVS and CDR2 FQNEAQ. This CDR3 region has 14 residues. Trimming stripped 5 bases from V and 11 bases from J, with 18 bases between. The CDR3 nucleotides read TGTGCCAGCAGCCCAGGGGTAGTCCTTGGGAAACTGTTTTTT. Protein: CASSPGVVLGKLFF.

The genes are TRBV5-1 and TRBJ2-7; 8 positions match TRBD2. The V gene's germline CDR1 is SGHRS and CDR2 YFSETQ. The CDR3 runs to 15 residues. V lost 2 bases, J lost 2 bases, and 6 bases stayed unmatched. The CDR3: CASSFTSGHTYEQYF. For the CDR3, the DNA is TGCGCCAGCAGCTTTACTAGCGGACATACCTACGAGCAGTACTTC.

V and J are TRBV29-1 and TRBJ2-3; 8 nucleotides align to TRBD1. Trimming removed 7 bases from V and 6 bases from J; junction bases left unmatched: 6. CDR3 length equals 12 residues. Germline values: CDR1 SQVTM, CDR2 ANQGSEA. The CDR3 region is CSARQGADTQYF. The CDR3 coding sequence is TGCAGCGCCCGGCAGGGGGCGGATACGCAGTATTTT.

Here the CDR3 DNA reads TGTGCCAGCAGCTGGAAGGGGGCCAGCGGGGGCTACAATGAGCAGTTCTTC. Translating it yields CASSWKGASGGYNEQFF. This chain links TRBV7-2 with TRBJ2-1; D may be TRBD2 (8 bases). Trimming shortened V by 4 bases and J by 3 bases, and 19 bases separated the two germline ends. There are 17 residues in the CDR3. Germline CDR1 and CDR2: SGHTA and FQGNSA.

The rearrangement joins TRBV12-1 to TRBJ2-7; the table's TRBD1 call for D was not verified on the DNA. TRBV12-1 is annotated as a pseudogene. CDR3 length: 17 residues. CDR3: CASSLRLGDRRAYEQYF. The DNA of the CDR3 is TGTGCCAGCAGCTTACGCCTAGGGGACAGGAGAGCTTACGAGCAGTACTTC.

The chain links TRBV14 to TRBJ1-2; D gene uncertain. Germline assignment: CDR1 SGHDN and CDR2 FVKESK. CDR3 length: 16 residues. V lost 1 base and J 3 bases, leaving 15 bases between the germline ends. The CDR3 nucleotides are TGTGCCAGCAGCCAAGGCCCGGAGACTAATTACTATGGCTACACCTTC. Its protein is CASSQGPETNYYGYTF. Based on the CDR3 plus reference TRBV14 and TRBJ1-2, the full variable domain is EAGVTQFPSHSVIEKGQTVTLRCDPISGHDNLYWYRRVMGKEIKFLLHFVKESKQDESGMPNNRFLAERTGGTYSTLKVQPAELEDSGVYFCASSQGPETNYYGYTFGSGTRLTVV.

This sequence joins TRBV9 and TRBJ2-2, with D uncertain. Trimming took 1 base from V and 1 from J, leaving 8 bases between them. Germline CDR1 SGDLS, CDR2 YYNGEE. The CDR3 length is 15 residues. CDR3 in amino acids: CASSVLSQNTGELFF. As DNA, the CDR3 is TGTGCCAGCAGCGTATTGTCACAGAACACCGGGGAGCTGTTTTTT.

The chain carries TRBV20-1 and TRBJ2-7; 9 bases match TRBD1. V lost 3 bases to trimming and J lost 12 bases; unmatched junction nucleotides: 12. Germline CDR1 and CDR2: DFQATT and SNEGSKA (reference sequence). This CDR3 has 13 amino acids. CDR3 DNA: TGCAGTGCTAGTTCTCTCTACAGGGGGCCTCGGTACTTC. This encodes CSASSLYRGPRYF.

V usage is TRBV6-5 and J usage is TRBJ2-2; TRBD1 aligns across 8 bases. CDR1 is MNHEY and CDR2 is SVGAGI in the germline V gene. V trimming: 7 bases; J trimming: 6 bases; junction bases outside the gene matches: 7. The CDR3 runs 14 residues. CDR3 amino acids: CASMLRGRAGELFF. DNA of the CDR3: TGTGCCAGCATGCTCAGGGGGCGGGCCGGGGAGCTGTTTTTT.

The rearrangement uses TRBV3-1 (or the pseudogene TRBV3-2) and TRBJ1-1; maybe TRBD1 (6 bases). Germline V gene lookup returns CDR1 LGHDT and CDR2 YNNKEL (reference sequence). CDR3 length equals 13 residues. Trimming removed 3 bases at V and 5 bases at J, with 10 bases between. The CDR3 spells CASSHRTVTEAFF. In nucleotides, the CDR3 is TGTGCCAGCAGCCACCGGACAGTTACTGAAGCTTTCTTT.

The chain carries TRBV5-1 and TRBJ2-7; 8 bases fit TRBD2. The CDR3 has 14 amino acids. V was pared by 2 bases and J by 3 bases, with 4 bases of the junction left unmatched. The germline gives CDR1 SGHRS, CDR2 YFSETQ. The CDR3 nucleotides read TGCGCCAGCAGCTTCGGCGGGGGGCTCTACGAGCAGTACTTC. Protein: CASSFGGGLYEQYF.

The chain is built from TRBV30 and TRBJ1-1; D is uncertain. V was pared by 3 bases and J by 6 bases, with 17 bases between. CDR1 and CDR2 (germline): GTSNPN, SVGIG (reference sequence). The CDR3 contains 14 residues. CDR3 DNA sequence: TGTGCCTGGAGCCCGAGAGCTGGGCGCGCTGAAGCTTTCTTT. Amino acids: CAWSPRAGRAEAFF.

CDR3 region: CASSQGGQGKLREQYF. The CDR3 bases are TGTGCCAGCAGCCAAGGGGGACAGGGGAAACTACGCGAGCAGTACTTC. The genes are TRBV14 and TRBJ2-7, with 10 bases identical to TRBD1. Germline V CDR1 and CDR2: SGHDN, FVKESK. The CDR3 loop spans 16 amino acids. V lost 1 base and J lost 6; bases outside the gene matches: 9.